Below are 28 T cell receptor beta chains sequenced from a single sample in a study of cytomegalovirus exposure and HLA in healthy donors. This PCR relied on a set of 60 Vbeta primers and 13 Jbeta primers. This table comes from immunoSEQ multiplex PCR, and its TCRdb copy is limited to in-frame clones, with some not included. Of some 160,000 clones in the sample, roughly 80% were seen once. The sequenced sample consisted of PBMCs. The origin of the receptors is a woman aged 40 to 50 in good health and CMV-seronegative.

This chain connects TRBV27 to TRBJ2-3; tentative D call: TRBD2 (6 bases). V was trimmed by 4 bases and J by 5 bases, leaving 7 bases between them. The CDR3 extends over 12 amino acids. Germline V CDR1 and CDR2: MNHEY, SMNVEV (reference sequence). CDR3 protein: CASSYGRDTQYF. CDR3 bases: TGTGCCAGCAGTTACGGGAGAGATACGCAGTATTTT.

V and J are TRBV15 and TRBJ2-1, with 11 bases identical to TRBD2. Looked up from germline, CDR1 is LNHNV and CDR2 is YYDKDF (reference sequence). The ends lost 4 bases at V and 8 bases at J; junction bases unmatched: 7. The CDR3 covers 15 residues. CDR3 bases: TGTGCCACCAGCATGACTAGCGGGGCTTTCCATGAGCAGTTCTTC. Residues: CATSMTSGAFHEQFF.

This chain links TRBV10-2 with TRBJ1-2, with D possibly matching TRBD1 (6 bases). Germline-derived CDR1 and CDR2 are WSHSY and SAAADI. Deletions cut 3 bases from V and 0 bases from J, with 11 bases between. CDR3 length equals 15 residues. The CDR3 reads CASSERGSSNYGYTF. The CDR3 DNA is TGCGCCAGCAGTGAAAGGGGGAGCTCTAACTATGGCTACACCTTC.

The J gene is TRBJ2-7, the V gene TRBV7-2, with D unclear. The V end was cut by 5 bases, the J end by 3 bases, with 5 bases between. The CDR3 covers 11 residues. Germline V gene sequence: CDR1 SGHTA, CDR2 FQGNSA. CDR3 protein: CASSINYEQYF. CDR3 DNA: TGTGCCAGCAGCATTAACTACGAGCAGTACTTC.

In this sample, this clone turned up once. CDR3 in DNA: TGTGCCAGCAGTTTGTACCGGGAGCCTGAGCAGTTCTTC. Its translation is CASSLYREPEQFF. J is TRBJ2-1 and V is TRBV28; D possibly corresponds to TRBD2 (6 bases). In germline, CDR1 is MDHEN, CDR2 SYDVKM. V dropped 3 bases and J dropped 9 bases, with 12 bases sitting between them. CDR3 size: 13 residues.

In DNA form, the CDR3 reads TGTGCCAGCAGCCAGGGGTCCAACACTGAAGCTTTCTTT. Translating gives CASSQGSNTEAFF. The gene calls are TRBV11-2 and TRBJ1-1; weak D call: TRBD1 (6 bases). Germline V gene lookup returns CDR1 SGHAT and CDR2 FQNNGV. The germline V and J ends were trimmed by 5 bases and 2 bases, with 9 bases remaining between them. This CDR3 spans 13 amino acids.

The J gene is TRBJ1-1, the V gene TRBV7-8, with 10 bases fitting TRBD1. This CDR3 has 15 amino acids. Germline V gives CDR1 SGHVS, CDR2 FQNEAQ. J was trimmed by 3 bases and V by 3 bases; bases with no gene match: 4. CDR3 nucleotides: TGTGCCAGCAGCTTGGACAGGGGGTCGGACACTGAAGCTTTCTTT. This encodes CASSLDRGSDTEAFF.

About this clone: Other DNA variants within this sample encode the same CDR3. V and J are TRBV27 and TRBJ2-1, with 10 bases matching TRBD1. This CDR3 is built from 14 residues. V gave up 6 bases and J gave up 5 bases; unmatched junction bases: 4. CDR1 is MNHEY and CDR2 is SMNVEV in the germline V gene (reference sequence). CDR3 DNA: TGTGCCAGCAGGACAGGGGGCGTCAACAATGAGCAGTTCTTC. The encoded protein is CASRTGGVNNEQFF.

This chain uses TRBV4-1 with TRBJ2-2; 10 nucleotides line up with TRBD1. V dropped 4 bases and J dropped 4; count of bases not matched to a gene: 3. The CDR3 has 15 residues. Germline V lookup: CDR1 MGHRA, CDR2 YSYEKL. The CDR3 is CASSLRTGGTGELFF. The CDR3 DNA reads as TGCGCCAGCAGCCTCCGGACAGGGGGCACCGGGGAGCTGTTTTTT.

Worth noting for this clone: Germline and junction disagree at one end, which may indicate a read error. The rearrangement joins TRBV7-9 to TRBJ1-2; D uncertain. Looked up from germline, CDR1 is SEHNR and CDR2 is FQNEAQ (reference sequence). CDR3 length: 8 amino acids. CDR3 in amino acids: CASSGEAF. For the CDR3, the DNA is TGTGCCAGCAGCGGGGAGGCCTTC.

The genes are TRBV10-2 and TRBJ2-1; D is uncertain. V gave up 2 bases and J gave up 4 bases, with 6 bases separating them. The CDR3 totals 13 residues. In germline, CDR1 is WSHSY, CDR2 SAAADI. This chain's CDR3 is CASSEHRYNEQFF. DNA for the CDR3: TGCGCCAGCAGTGAGCACAGATACAATGAGCAGTTCTTC.

This clone was observed a few times. The rearrangement links TRBV2 to TRBJ1-2, with D possibly TRBD1 on 5 matching bases. V was pared by 5 bases and J by 4 bases, with 8 bases between. Germline V gene sequence: CDR1 SNHLY, CDR2 FYNNEI. CDR3 length equals 12 residues. CDR3 DNA sequence: TGTGCCAGCAGTACAGACAGCTATGGCTACACCTTC. As protein: CASSTDSYGYTF. Full variable domain (outside the CDR3, taken from reference TRBV2 and TRBJ1-2): EPEVTQTPSHQVTQMGQEVILRCVPISNHLYFYWYRQILGQKVEFLVSFYNNEISEKSEIFDDQFSVERPDGSNFTLKIRSTKLEDSAMYFCASSTDSYGYTFGSGTRLTVV.

V is TRBV5-6 and J is TRBJ1-5; maybe TRBD1 (5 bases). This CDR3 is built from 14 residues. V dropped 1 base and J dropped 7 bases, with 12 bases sitting between them. The germline CDR1 and CDR2 sequences are SGHDT and YYEEEE. The CDR3 DNA is TGTGCCAGCAGCTTGCAGGGCCGATCACAGCCCCAGCATTTT. This translates into CASSLQGRSQPQHF.

Only one count was recorded for this clone. The chain joins TRBV5-4 to TRBJ2-2, with 11 bases fitting TRBD1. In germline, CDR1 is SGHNT, CDR2 YYREEE (reference sequence). CDR3 length: 17 amino acids. Trimming took 4 bases from V and 0 from J; bases not matched to a gene: 5. The CDR3 reads CASSDPGQGANTGELFF. In DNA form, the CDR3 reads TGTGCCAGCAGCGATCCGGGACAGGGGGCGAACACCGGGGAGCTGTTTTTT.

V is TRBV6-5 and J is TRBJ1-2, with D hard to call. The CDR3 contains 13 residues. V was trimmed by 7 bases and J by 3 bases, leaving 12 bases between them. Germline values: CDR1 MNHEY, CDR2 SVGAGI. The DNA for the CDR3 is TGTGCCAGCACTATCGTGCAGGACTATGGCTACACCTTC. Amino acid sequence: CASTIVQDYGYTF.

V and J are TRBV25-1 and TRBJ2-1; D ambiguous. CDR1 is MGHDK, CDR2 SYGVNS, per germline. The CDR3 is made up of 11 amino acids. Trimming removed 1 base from V and 16 bases from J, with 11 bases in between. CDR3 sequence: CASSEFQIYFF. The CDR3 region has the DNA TGTGCCAGCAGTGAATTTCAGATTTATTTCTTC.

The V and J genes are TRBV18 and TRBJ1-5, with D unclear. The V end lost 3 bases, the J end lost 1 base, and 7 bases lay between the germline ends. Germline V CDR1 and CDR2: KGHSH, LQKENI. This CDR3 spans 14 amino acids. Written as DNA, the CDR3 is TGTGCCAGCTCACCCGTAGTAAGCAATCAGCCCCAGCATTTT. Its protein is CASSPVVSNQPQHF. Combining the CDR3 with reference TRBV18 and TRBJ1-5 gives the whole variable domain NAGVMQNPRHLVRRRGQEARLRCSPMKGHSHVYWYRQLPEEGLKFMVYLQKENIIDESGMPKERFSAEFPKEGPSILRIQQVVRGDSAAYFCASSPVVSNQPQHFGDGTRLSIL.

This chain links TRBV7-9 with TRBJ1-2; D is uncertain. Trimming took 3 bases from V and 8 from J, leaving 7 bases between them. CDR3 length: 11 residues. Germline V gene data show CDR1 as SEHNR and CDR2 as FQNEAQ (reference sequence). CDR3 bases: TGTGCCAGCAGCTTCGCGGGCGGCTACACCTTC. It specifies CASSFAGGYTF.

This sequence joins TRBV7-8 and TRBJ1-2, with 7 bases aligning to TRBD1. Germline values: CDR1 SGHVS, CDR2 FQNEAQ. The J segment lost 4 bases and the V segment lost 1 base, leaving 9 bases of the junction unmatched. The CDR3 runs 16 residues. The CDR3 here is CASSLGFSGDSYGYTF. The CDR3, as DNA: TGTGCCAGCAGCTTAGGATTTTCCGGGGACAGCTATGGCTACACCTTC.

CDR3 residues: CASSQLQVRQETQYF. CDR3 DNA: TGTGCCAGCAGCCAACTTCAGGTGCGCCAAGAGACCCAGTACTTC. The rearrangement joins TRBV14 to TRBJ2-5; D uncertain. Looked up from germline, CDR1 is SGHDN and CDR2 is FVKESK. This CDR3 has 15 amino acids. V was cut by 2 bases and J by 1 base, with 11 bases left in between.

V is TRBV7-2 and J is TRBJ1-2; 8 bases align to TRBD1. CDR3 length equals 15 residues. Trimming cost V 1 base and J 4 bases; bases outside gene matches: 5. CDR1 and CDR2 from the germline V gene are SGHTA and FQGNSA. CDR3 sequence: CASSLGRGRIYGYTF. CDR3 DNA: TGTGCCAGCAGCTTAGGCAGGGGGCGCATCTATGGCTACACCTTC.

The rearrangement joins TRBV10-2 to TRBJ1-1; 11 bases match TRBD1. Germline V gene sequence: CDR1 WSHSY, CDR2 SAAADI. V shed 6 bases and J 2 bases; nucleotides not matched to a gene: 17. The CDR3 has 19 amino acids. CDR3 DNA: TGCGCCAGCAGCGGCCTACGGGACAGGGGGTTCTGGGAAAACACTGAAGCTTTCTTT. Protein product: CASSGLRDRGFWENTEAFF.

V and J are TRBV2 and TRBJ2-2, with D unclear. Germline-derived CDR1 and CDR2 are SNHLY and FYNNEI. The V end lost 10 bases, the J end lost 4 bases, and 10 bases lay between the germline ends. This CDR3 has 12 residues. CDR3 sequence (DNA): TGTGCCACGGAGAGGATCACCGGGGAGCTGTTTTTT. It encodes CATERITGELFF.

V is TRBV9 and J is TRBJ2-5; 13 bases are shared with TRBD2. The CDR3 extends over 15 amino acids. Losses at the gene ends were 3 bases for V and 5 bases for J; bases not matched to a gene: 4. CDR1 and CDR2 (germline): SGDLS, YYNGEE. Written as DNA, the CDR3 is TGTGCCAGCAGCGAGGGACTAGCGGGGTTCGAGACCCAGTACTTC. Amino acids: CASSEGLAGFETQYF.

This rearrangement joins TRBV5-1 to TRBJ2-7; TRBD1 matches at 7 bases. V was clipped by 0 bases and J by 1 base; unmatched bases: 13. The germline V gene has CDR1 SGHRS and CDR2 YFSETQ. The length of the CDR3 is 18 residues. The CDR3 sequence: CASSLASERGQWSYEQYF. In DNA, the CDR3 is TGCGCCAGCAGCTTGGCCAGTGAACGGGGACAGTGGTCCTACGAGCAGTACTTC.

The CDR3 nucleotides read TGTGCCAGCAGCTTGCCGGCCGGGGGAGGCACCTCTAATCAGCCCCAGCATTTT. This sequence encodes CASSLPAGGGTSNQPQHF. The chain carries TRBV5-8 and TRBJ1-5; a possible D gene is TRBD1 (5 bases). There are 18 residues in the CDR3. Trimming removed 1 base from V and 4 bases from J, with 21 bases in between. From germline, CDR1 is SGHTS and CDR2 YDEGEE.

This chain links TRBV7-2 with TRBJ2-5; 9 positions match TRBD2. J was trimmed by 14 bases and V by 3 bases; bases with no gene match: 19. The CDR3 totals 16 residues. The V gene's germline CDR1 is SGHTA and CDR2 FQGNSA. In nucleotides, the CDR3 is TGTGCCAGCAGCTTGACCTCCGGCGGGGGGGCCCGTCGTTTTTACTTC. Encoded protein: CASSLTSGGGARRFYF.

V usage is TRBV27 and J usage is TRBJ2-3, with 7 positions matching TRBD2. The CDR3 consists of 15 residues. CDR1 and CDR2 from the germline V gene are MNHEY and SMNVEV (reference sequence). With V trimmed by 1 base and J by 3 bases, 4 bases remained unmatched. The CDR3 DNA is TGTGCCAGCAGTTTATATTTAGCGGGTACAGATACGCAGTATTTT. As protein: CASSLYLAGTDTQYF.